The 11 T cell receptor beta chains below all came from one sample that was sequenced in a study of neurological immune-mediated disorders. TCRdb reanalysed the 5' RACE reads using MiXCR and keeps one entry per CDR3 protein. This sample yields about 74,000 distinct CDR3 sequences, of which around 5.5% are seen a single time; roughly 7.4% belongs to the top ten. Sequencing was done on a sample of PBMCs. The receptor set was obtained from a man in his late teens or twenties with multiple sclerosis.

This clonotype was found a few times. Just one base apart from a much larger clone, this may be a read error. The genes are TRBV5-1 and TRBJ2-7; D is unresolved. The V end was cut by 0 bases, the J end by 2 bases, with 9 bases between. Germline V gene sequence: CDR1 SGHRS, CDR2 YFSETQ. The CDR3 runs to 14 residues. The CDR3 nucleotides read TGCGCCAGCAGCTTGGGGGAAACTGCCTACGAGCAGTACTTC. It translates to CASSLGETAYEQYF. Drawing the rest from reference TRBV5-1 and TRBJ2-7, the complete variable domain is KAGVTQTPRYLIKTRGQQVTLSCSPISGHRSVSWYQQTPGQGLQFLFEYFSETQRNKGNFPGRFSGRQFSNSRSEMNVSTLELGDSALYLCASSLGETAYEQYFGPGTRLTVT.

The sample holds many counts of this clonotype. This CDR3 is CSAGRQSRGTEAFF. CDR3 in DNA: TGCAGTGCTGGCCGACAGTCAAGGGGAACTGAAGCTTTCTTT. The rearrangement uses TRBV20-1 and TRBJ1-1; the D gene is possibly TRBD1 (5 bases). Trimming pared 5 bases from V and 5 bases from J, leaving 18 bases between. This CDR3 is built from 14 residues. Germline lookup yields CDR1 DFQATT and CDR2 SNEGSKA (reference sequence).

This clonotype was counted at least ten times. The gene calls are TRBV20-1 and TRBJ2-7; 7 bases align to TRBD1. CDR3 length: 13 amino acids. J gave up 2 bases and V 3 bases, and 4 bases lay outside the gene matches. Germline CDR1 DFQATT, CDR2 SNEGSKA (reference sequence). The CDR3 reads CSASRGGPYEQYF. As DNA, the CDR3 is TGCAGTGCTAGCCGAGGGGGCCCCTACGAGCAGTACTTC.

This clonotype has a count of ten or more. V is TRBV5-1 and J is TRBJ2-3; D is unresolved. The CDR3 runs 11 residues. The germline CDR1 and CDR2 sequences are SGHRS and YFSETQ. Trimming shortened V by 4 bases and J by 7 bases, and 7 bases separated the two germline ends. The CDR3: CASSDANTQYF. CDR3 nucleotide sequence: TGCGCCAGCAGCGACGCGAATACGCAGTATTTT.

This clonotype was seen at least ten times. The chain couples TRBV7-9 to TRBJ1-6, with D hard to call. CDR3 length equals 13 residues. Germline lookup yields CDR1 SEHNR and CDR2 FQNEAQ (reference sequence). V lost 1 base and J lost 7, with 5 bases in between. DNA for the CDR3: TGTGCCAGCAGCTTAGGTGGGAATTCACCCCTCCACTTT. Protein: CASSLGGNSPLHF.

This clonotype was seen ten or more times. This chain connects TRBV5-5 to TRBJ1-2; D perhaps matches TRBD1 (6 bases). There are 13 residues in the CDR3. Per the germline V gene, CDR1 is SGHKS and CDR2 is YYEKEE (reference sequence). Trimming took off 1 base at V and 5 bases at J, with 9 bases between the two ends. CDR3 DNA sequence: TGTGCCAGCAGCTTGTCAGGGGAGTATGGCTACACCTTC. Protein sequence: CASSLSGEYGYTF.

Note on this clonotype: Being one base from a much bigger clone, this may be a read error. The chain couples TRBV20-1 to TRBJ2-5, with 7 bases fitting TRBD2. V dropped 7 bases and J dropped 5; count of bases not matched to a gene: 19. Germline assignment: CDR1 DFQATT and CDR2 SNEGSKA (reference sequence). This CDR3 has 16 residues. CDR3 residues: CSVGGVPGIAPETQYF. CDR3 in DNA: TGCAGTGTTGGGGGGGTACCGGGAATAGCTCCCGAGACCCAGTACTTC.

This clonotype was picked up a small number of times. This rearrangement joins TRBV4-2 to TRBJ1-1, with TRBD1 matching 8 bases. Germline V gene data show CDR1 as LGHNA and CDR2 as YNFKEQ. The CDR3 contains 13 residues. The V segment lost 4 bases and the J segment 8 bases; nucleotides outside the gene matches: 6. The CDR3 here is CASSLEDRAEAFF. The CDR3 DNA reads TGTGCCAGCAGCCTTGAGGACAGGGCGGAAGCTTTCTTT.

There are many counts of this clonotype. The chain couples TRBV7-7 to TRBJ2-1, with D maybe TRBD2 (6 bases). Germline values: CDR1 SSHAT, CDR2 FNYEAQ (reference sequence). Trimming pared 11 bases from V and 7 bases from J, leaving 12 bases between. This CDR3 spans 11 amino acids. CDR3 sequence: CALGGGNEQFF. CDR3 DNA sequence: TGTGCCCTCGGGGGAGGAAATGAGCAGTTCTTC.

This clonotype was counted many times. The chain recombines TRBV4-3 with TRBJ2-3, with D unresolved. Trimming removed 0 bases at V and 0 bases at J, with 10 bases between. The CDR3 has 16 amino acids. Germline-derived CDR1 and CDR2 are LGHNA and YSLEER. The CDR3, as DNA: TGCGCCAGCAGCCAAGATCTTTCTAGTAGCACAGATACGCAGTATTTT. Its protein is CASSQDLSSSTDTQYF.

There are many counts of this clonotype. The rearrangement joins TRBV29-1 to TRBJ2-3; weak D call: TRBD2 (6 bases). V lost 4 bases to trimming and J lost 2 bases, with 19 bases between them. The CDR3 is made up of 16 amino acids. The germline CDR1 and CDR2 sequences are SQVTM and ANQGSEA. CDR3 nucleotide sequence: TGCAGCGTTGGGAGAGGTAGCGGAGGTATCACAGATACGCAGTATTTT. It translates to CSVGRGSGGITDTQYF.